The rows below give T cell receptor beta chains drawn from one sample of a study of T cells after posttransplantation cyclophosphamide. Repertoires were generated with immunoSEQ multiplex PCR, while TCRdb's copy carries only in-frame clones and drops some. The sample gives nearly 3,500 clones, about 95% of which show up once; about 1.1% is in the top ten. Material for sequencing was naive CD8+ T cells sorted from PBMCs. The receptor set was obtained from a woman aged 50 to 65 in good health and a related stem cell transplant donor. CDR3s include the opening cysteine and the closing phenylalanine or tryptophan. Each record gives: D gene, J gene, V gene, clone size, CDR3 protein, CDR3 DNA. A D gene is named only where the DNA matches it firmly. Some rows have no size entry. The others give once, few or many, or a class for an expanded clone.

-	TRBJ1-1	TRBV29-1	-	CSAILNTEAFF	TGCAGCGCTATTCTGAACACTGAAGCTTTCTTT
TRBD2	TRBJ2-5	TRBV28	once	CASSLTSETQETQYF	TGTGCCAGCAGTTTAACTAGCGAGACTCAAGAGACCCAGTACTTC
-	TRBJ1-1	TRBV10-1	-	CASSTGRKGQNTEAFF	TGCGCCAGCAGTACTGGGCGTAAGGGGCAGAACACTGAAGCTTTCTTT
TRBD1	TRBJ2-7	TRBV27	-	CASSLYSGGPTYEQYF	TGTGCCAGCAGTTTATATTCAGGGGGCCCTACCTACGAGCAGTACTTC
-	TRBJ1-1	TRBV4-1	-	CASSQAGGSYMNTEAFF	TGCGCCAGCAGCCAAGCTGGCGGTTCTTACATGAACACTGAAGCTTTCTTT
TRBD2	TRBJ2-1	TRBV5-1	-	CASSLDQRGLDPPDEQFF	TGCGCCAGCAGCTTGGACCAAAGGGGACTAGACCCCCCGGATGAGCAGTTCTTC
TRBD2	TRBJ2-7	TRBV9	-	CASSPLAGRAYEQYF	TGTGCCAGCAGCCCCCTGGCCGGGAGGGCCTACGAGCAGTACTTC
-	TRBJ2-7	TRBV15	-	CATSPQRRGGEQYF	TGTGCCACCAGCCCTCAACGCAGGGGTGGCGAGCAGTACTTC
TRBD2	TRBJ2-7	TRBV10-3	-	CAISRTSEKYEQYF	TGTGCCATCAGTCGGACTAGCGAGAAATACGAGCAGTACTTC
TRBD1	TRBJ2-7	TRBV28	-	CASMYRGLYEQYF	TGTGCCAGCATGTACAGGGGCCTCTACGAGCAGTACTTC
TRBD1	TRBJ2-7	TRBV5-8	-	CASSTGTGDLGSYEQYF	TGTGCCAGCAGTACCGGGACAGGGGATCTAGGATCCTACGAGCAGTACTTC
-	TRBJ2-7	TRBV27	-	CASSPGTYEQYF	TGTGCCAGCAGCCCAGGGACCTACGAGCAGTACTTC
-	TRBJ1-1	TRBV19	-	CASRRENTEAFF	TGTGCCAGTAGGCGGGAGAACACTGAAGCTTTCTTT
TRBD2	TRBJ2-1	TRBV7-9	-	CASSLEGLAGVGEQFF	TGTGCCAGCAGCTTAGAGGGACTAGCGGGAGTAGGTGAGCAGTTCTTC
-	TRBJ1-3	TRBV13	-	CASSLGRGTGSGNTIYF	TGTGCCAGCAGCTTAGGCCGGGGGACGGGCTCTGGAAACACCATATATTTT
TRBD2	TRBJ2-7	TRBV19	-	CASSGLTLAGGPWEQYF	TGTGCCAGTAGTGGTCTCACCTTAGCGGGAGGGCCCTGGGAGCAGTACTTC
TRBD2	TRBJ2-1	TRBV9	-	CASNEAGSSYNEQFF	TGTGCCAGCAACGAAGCGGGGAGCTCCTACAATGAGCAGTTCTTC
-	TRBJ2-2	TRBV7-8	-	CASRLQDTQNTGELFF	TGTGCCAGCCGATTACAGGATACCCAGAACACCGGGGAGCTGTTTTTT
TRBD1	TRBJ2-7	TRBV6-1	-	CASSEDRGAYEQYF	TGTGCCAGCAGTGAAGACAGGGGCGCCTACGAGCAGTACTTC
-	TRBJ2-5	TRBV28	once	CASSRQGSERSVKETQYF	TGTGCCAGCAGTAGGCAGGGTTCTGAAAGATCGGTGAAAGAGACCCAGTACTTC
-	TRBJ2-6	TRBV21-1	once	CASRLSILQQSRANVLTF	TGTGCCAGCAGGTTGTCGATACTACAACAAAGTCGGGCCAACGTCCTGACTTTC
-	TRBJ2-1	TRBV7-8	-	CASSPVRAKRVYNEQFF	TGTGCCAGCAGCCCCGTGAGGGCGAAGAGGGTTTACAATGAGCAGTTCTTC
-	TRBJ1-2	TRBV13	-	CASSLPGVGYTF	TGTGCCAGCAGCTTACCAGGTGTTGGCTACACCTTC
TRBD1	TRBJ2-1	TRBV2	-	CASHPTGAHEQFF	TGTGCCAGCCACCCGACAGGGGCCCATGAGCAGTTCTTC
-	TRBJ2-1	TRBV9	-	CASSPLSGSEQFF	TGTGCCAGCAGTCCGCTCAGCGGAAGTGAGCAGTTCTTC
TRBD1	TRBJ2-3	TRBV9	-	CASSVYGTGNTDTQYF	TGTGCCAGCAGCGTATACGGGACAGGGAACACAGATACGCAGTATTTT
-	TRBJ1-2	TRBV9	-	CASSPFDGQGSNYGYTF	TGTGCCAGCAGCCCATTCGATGGGCAGGGGTCTAACTATGGCTACACCTTC
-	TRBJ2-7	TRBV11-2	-	CASSYQVLLYYEQYF	TGTGCCAGCAGCTATCAGGTCCTCCTTTACTACGAGCAGTACTTC